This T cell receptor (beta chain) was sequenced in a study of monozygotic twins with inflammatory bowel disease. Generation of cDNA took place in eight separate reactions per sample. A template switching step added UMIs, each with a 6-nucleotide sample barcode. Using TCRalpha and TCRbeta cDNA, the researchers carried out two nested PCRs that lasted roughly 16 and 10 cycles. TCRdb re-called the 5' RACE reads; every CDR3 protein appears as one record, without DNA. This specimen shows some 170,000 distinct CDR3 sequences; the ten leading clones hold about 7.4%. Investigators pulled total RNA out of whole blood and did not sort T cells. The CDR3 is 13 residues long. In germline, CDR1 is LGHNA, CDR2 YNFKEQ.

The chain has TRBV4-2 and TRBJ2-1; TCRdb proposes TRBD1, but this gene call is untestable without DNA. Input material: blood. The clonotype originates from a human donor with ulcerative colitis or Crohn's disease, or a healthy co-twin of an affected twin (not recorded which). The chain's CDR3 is CASSHGRGNEQFF.